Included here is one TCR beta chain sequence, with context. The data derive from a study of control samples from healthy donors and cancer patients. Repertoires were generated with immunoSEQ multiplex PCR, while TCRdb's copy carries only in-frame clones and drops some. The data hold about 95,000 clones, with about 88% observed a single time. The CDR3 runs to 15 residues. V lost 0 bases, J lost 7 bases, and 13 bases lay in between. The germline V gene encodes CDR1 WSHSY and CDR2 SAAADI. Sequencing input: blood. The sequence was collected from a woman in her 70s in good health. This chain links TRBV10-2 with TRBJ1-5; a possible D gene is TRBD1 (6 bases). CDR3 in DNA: TGCGCCAGCAGTGAGTCGATAAACAGGGCCCAGCCCCAGCATTTT. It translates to CASSESINRAQPQHF.